Listed here are 29 T cell receptor beta chains from one sample, sequenced in a study of blood T cell repertoires in COVID-19. The repertoire was sequenced with immunoSEQ multiplex PCR; TCRdb's copy has only in-frame clones and lacks some. The table has more than 100,000 clones, roughly 83% seen once; the top ten hold about 1.5%. The source material was peripheral blood. The receptors were sampled from a man between 60 and 75 years old with acute or convalescent COVID-19.

The CDR3 bases are TGTGCCAGCAGCTTAGTGGAGGGCCCCTACGAGCAGTACTTC. This sequence encodes CASSLVEGPYEQYF. The chain carries TRBV11-2 and TRBJ2-7; maybe TRBD2 (6 bases). Germline lookup yields CDR1 SGHAT and CDR2 FQNNGV. The CDR3 has 14 amino acids. Trimming removed 1 base from V and 2 bases from J, with 9 bases in between.

The CDR3: CASSPSLDRDKDGTSSLETQYF. CDR3 in DNA: TGCGCCAGCAGCCCCTCGTTGGACAGGGATAAAGATGGGACTAGCTCTCTAGAGACCCAGTACTTC. This chain links TRBV5-1 with TRBJ2-5, with D tentatively TRBD2 (9 bases). CDR3 length equals 22 residues. In germline, CDR1 is SGHRS, CDR2 YFSETQ. The V and J ends lost 4 bases and 4 bases respectively, with 38 bases between them. The whole variable domain, remainder taken from reference TRBV5-1 and TRBJ2-5, is KAGVTQTPRYLIKTRGQQVTLSCSPISGHRSVSWYQQTPGQGLQFLFEYFSETQRNKGNFPGRFSGRQFSNSRSEMNVSTLELGDSALYLCASSPSLDRDKDGTSSLETQYFGPGTRLLVL.

V usage is TRBV6-6 and J usage is TRBJ1-1; D may be TRBD1 (6 bases). V lost 0 bases, J lost 1 base, and 9 bases lay in between. Per the germline V gene, CDR1 is MNHNY and CDR2 is SVGAGI (reference sequence). The CDR3 has 15 residues. The CDR3 nucleotides are TGTGCCAGCAGTTACTCGTCACAGGGGAACACTGAAGCTTTCTTT. As protein: CASSYSSQGNTEAFF.

The chain recombines TRBV6-6 with TRBJ2-7; TRBD2 is a possible D gene (7 bases). This CDR3 comprises 14 residues. The V gene lost 0 bases and the J gene lost 10 bases, with 16 bases spanning the gap. CDR1 and CDR2 (germline): MNHNY, SVGAGI (reference sequence). CDR3 nucleotide sequence: TGTGCCAGCAGTTACTCCTCGGGGGGCCGGGATCAGTACTTC. Encoded protein: CASSYSSGGRDQYF.

This sequence joins TRBV7-9 and TRBJ1-3; D is uncertain. Per the germline V gene, CDR1 is SEHNR and CDR2 is FQNEAQ (reference sequence). Trimming cost V 1 base and J 0 bases, with 7 bases left between them. The CDR3 length is 15 residues. This CDR3 is CASSLVGVSGNTIYF. The CDR3 nucleotides read TGTGCCAGCAGCTTAGTGGGAGTCTCTGGAAACACCATATATTTT.

The V call is TRBV5-1, the J call TRBJ2-2; D not resolved. Trimming pared 0 bases from V and 1 base from J, leaving 7 bases between. This CDR3 has 15 amino acids. Germline loops: CDR1 SGHRS, CDR2 YFSETQ. In DNA, the CDR3 is TGCGCCAGCAGCTTGGTTGCAGGGAACACCGGGGAGCTGTTTTTT. It translates to CASSLVAGNTGELFF.

This chain links TRBV6-1 with TRBJ1-3; D not resolved. The length of the CDR3 is 11 residues. CDR1 and CDR2 (germline): MNHNS, SASEGT. V was pared by 7 bases and J by 4 bases, with 5 bases between. CDR3: CASTLGNTIYF. The DNA for the CDR3 is TGTGCCAGCACCTTAGGAAACACCATATATTTT.

The chain joins TRBV5-1 to TRBJ2-1; TRBD1 agrees at 7 bases. The CDR3 is 15 residues long. V lost 4 bases to trimming and J lost 2 bases; unmatched junction nucleotides: 6. The germline V gene has CDR1 SGHRS and CDR2 YFSETQ. CDR3 coding DNA: TGCGCCAGCAGCGACCAGGGACAGACCTACAATGAGCAGTTCTTC. It yields the protein CASSDQGQTYNEQFF.

Comment on this clone: This same CDR3 is encoded by further DNA sequences in the sample. The V and J genes are TRBV5-1 and TRBJ2-2; a possible D gene is TRBD2 (5 bases). The V gene lost 4 bases and the J gene lost 2 bases, with 9 bases spanning the gap. CDR3 length: 14 amino acids. The germline V gene encodes CDR1 SGHRS and CDR2 YFSETQ. The CDR3 bases are TGCGCCAGCAGCGGCGGAGGTAACACCGGGGAGCTGTTTTTT. It translates to CASSGGGNTGELFF.

This sequence joins TRBV29-1 and TRBJ2-5; 12 bases are a match to TRBD2. The V and J ends lost 5 bases and 2 bases, in that order; junction bases with no gene match: 15. The CDR3 loop spans 18 amino acids. Germline V CDR1 and CDR2: SQVTM, ANQGSEA. DNA of the CDR3: TGCAGCGTTCACCCTGGGGGTAGGACTAGCGGGATACAAGAGACCCAGTACTTC. Its translation is CSVHPGGRTSGIQETQYF. Full variable domain (rest looked up from reference TRBV29-1 and TRBJ2-5): SAVISQKPSRDICQRGTSLTIQCQVDSQVTMMFWYRQQPGQSLTLIATANQGSEATYESGFVIDKFPISRPNLTFSTLTVSNMSPEDSSIYLCSVHPGGRTSGIQETQYFGPGTRLLVL.

The gene calls are TRBV9 and TRBJ1-2; D perhaps matches TRBD1 (6 bases). The CDR3 is made up of 13 amino acids. The ends were cut back, 5 bases at V and 2 bases at J, with 10 bases in the middle. Germline V gives CDR1 SGDLS, CDR2 YYNGEE. CDR3 DNA: TGTGCCAGCAGTACGGGGGGCAACTATGGCTACACCTTC. Translating gives CASSTGGNYGYTF.

The CDR3 DNA sequence: TGTGCCAGCAGCGTGACAGGGCCTACCTACAATGAGCAGTTCTTC. It encodes CASSVTGPTYNEQFF. This chain joins TRBV7-9 and TRBJ2-1; TRBD1 aligns across 7 bases. Germline lookup yields CDR1 SEHNR and CDR2 FQNEAQ (reference sequence). This CDR3 is built from 15 residues. With V trimmed by 5 bases and J by 2 bases, 6 bases remained unmatched.

V is TRBV5-4 and J is TRBJ2-1; 13 bases are a match to TRBD2. Losses at the gene ends were 3 bases for V and 8 bases for J; bases not matched to a gene: 2. This CDR3 region has 14 residues. The germline CDR1 and CDR2 sequences are SGHNT and YYREEE (reference sequence). The CDR3 reads CASSSLAGGHEQFF. DNA of the CDR3: TGTGCCAGCAGCTCACTAGCGGGGGGGCATGAGCAGTTCTTC.

The chain carries TRBV30 and TRBJ1-3; D not certain. CDR1 and CDR2 from the germline V gene are GTSNPN and SVGIG (reference sequence). This CDR3 contains 13 residues. Trimming cost V 3 bases and J 0 bases, with 6 bases left between them. The CDR3 nucleotides are TGTGCCTGGAGACAAGACTCTGGAAACACCATATATTTT. Its protein is CAWRQDSGNTIYF.

The rearrangement links TRBV5-1 to TRBJ1-4; 8 positions agree with TRBD1. CDR3 length equals 15 residues. CDR1 SGHRS and CDR2 YFSETQ come from the germline V gene. V trimming: 3 bases; J trimming: 8 bases; junction bases outside the gene matches: 9. Written as DNA, the CDR3 is TGCGCCAGCAGCTACCACGGGACAGGTCAAGAAAAACTGTTTTTT. Residues: CASSYHGTGQEKLFF.

The chain uses TRBV28 and TRBJ1-4; possible D gene TRBD1, 5 bases. The CDR3 spans 12 residues. Germline CDR1 is MDHEN and CDR2 is SYDVKM. Trimming shortened V by 7 bases and J by 8 bases, and 11 bases separated the two germline ends. CDR3 nucleotides: TGTGCCAGCACGACAGAGAGAGAAAAACTGTTTTTT. It is translated as CASTTEREKLFF.

The V and J genes are TRBV21-1 and TRBJ2-1; TRBD1, the D gene given by the table, was not confirmed from the DNA. TRBV21-1 is given as a pseudogene. CDR3 length: 16 residues. The CDR3 sequence: CASSAHRDSYYNEQFF. DNA of the CDR3: TGTGCCAGCAGCGCACATCGGGACAGCTACTACAATGAGCAGTTCTTC.

The chain combines TRBV7-8 with TRBJ2-7, with TRBD1 matching over 8 bases. Per the germline V gene, CDR1 is SGHVS and CDR2 is FQNEAQ. This CDR3 region has 13 residues. The V segment lost 5 bases and the J segment 3 bases; nucleotides outside the gene matches: 3. CDR3 residues: CASSRGQVYEQYF. As DNA, the CDR3 is TGTGCCAGCAGCCGGGGACAGGTCTACGAGCAGTACTTC.

The chain recombines TRBV14 with TRBJ2-6; tentative D call: TRBD2 (6 bases). This CDR3 comprises 17 residues. V was shortened by 6 bases and J by 0 bases, with 15 bases between the two germline ends. Germline values: CDR1 SGHDN, CDR2 FVKESK. CDR3 bases: TGTGCCAGCAGTCTCGGGACTGATTACTCTGGGGCCAACGTCCTGACTTTC. The encoded protein is CASSLGTDYSGANVLTF. Combining the CDR3 with reference TRBV14 and TRBJ2-6 gives the whole variable domain EAGVTQFPSHSVIEKGQTVTLRCDPISGHDNLYWYRRVMGKEIKFLLHFVKESKQDESGMPNNRFLAERTGGTYSTLKVQPAELEDSGVYFCASSLGTDYSGANVLTFGAGSRLTVL.

The V and J genes are TRBV7-9 and TRBJ2-7; 8 bases are shared with TRBD1. Germline V gene data show CDR1 as SEHNR and CDR2 as FQNEAQ (reference sequence). V was pared by 1 base and J by 3 bases, with 5 bases of the junction left unmatched. The CDR3 has 15 amino acids. The CDR3 sequence is CASSLGRGLNYEQYF. The CDR3 region has the DNA TGTGCCAGCAGCTTAGGCAGGGGGCTTAACTACGAGCAGTACTTC.

This chain joins TRBV9 and TRBJ2-2; D remains ambiguous. Per the germline V gene, CDR1 is SGDLS and CDR2 is YYNGEE. There are 16 residues in the CDR3. Trimming pared 3 bases from V and 1 base from J, leaving 13 bases between. The CDR3 DNA reads as TGTGCCAGCAGCGCCCGAGAGGCTAGGAACACCGGGGAGCTGTTTTTT. Translated, it gives CASSAREARNTGELFF.

The V gene is TRBV5-1, the J gene TRBJ1-1; D not resolved. Germline CDR1 reads SGHRS; CDR2 reads YFSETQ. Trimming removed 0 bases at V and 0 bases at J, with 9 bases between. The CDR3 consists of 15 residues. The CDR3 DNA sequence: TGCGCCAGCAGCTTGGCCTCGGGATTGAACACTGAAGCTTTCTTT. Its translation: CASSLASGLNTEAFF.

The chain is built from TRBV2 and TRBJ1-4; 10 nucleotides line up with TRBD1. V shed 5 bases, J shed 5 bases, and the junction held 5 bases outside the gene matches. This CDR3 is 15 amino acids long. The germline V gene has CDR1 SNHLY and CDR2 FYNNEI. The CDR3 loop is CASSLGTGANEKLFF. The CDR3 DNA follows: TGTGCCAGCAGTCTCGGGACAGGGGCGAATGAAAAACTGTTTTTT. The whole variable domain, filled in from reference TRBV2 and TRBJ1-4, reads EPEVTQTPSHQVTQMGQEVILRCVPISNHLYFYWYRQILGQKVEFLVSFYNNEISEKSEIFDDQFSVERPDGSNFTLKIRSTKLEDSAMYFCASSLGTGANEKLFFGSGTQLSVL.

The rearrangement links TRBV5-1 to TRBJ1-2; TRBD1 agrees at 11 bases. With 3 bases clipped from V and 6 bases from J, the junction kept 4 bases outside the gene matches. CDR1 and CDR2 from the germline V gene are SGHRS and YFSETQ. There are 14 residues in the CDR3. CDR3 region: CASSWDRGKNGYTF. DNA for the CDR3: TGCGCCAGCAGCTGGGACAGGGGGAAGAATGGCTACACCTTC.

V usage is TRBV7-3 and J usage is TRBJ1-6, with D unclear. V was shortened by 4 bases and J by 7 bases, with 8 bases between the two germline ends. The germline gives CDR1 SGHTA, CDR2 FQGTGA. The CDR3 spans 13 residues. The DNA of the CDR3 is TGTGCCAGCAGCTCCACCGCGAATTCACCCCTCCACTTT. Its protein product is CASSSTANSPLHF.

This chain connects TRBV6-5 to TRBJ2-1, with D tentatively TRBD1 (6 bases). There are 15 residues in the CDR3. Germline V gene lookup returns CDR1 MNHEY and CDR2 SVGAGI. V shed 5 bases and J shed 4 bases, with 15 bases lying between them. The CDR3 nucleotides read TGTGCCAGCAGTAAACGGGACACAACTTACAATGAGCAGTTCTTC. Encoded protein: CASSKRDTTYNEQFF.

This clone showed up just a few times. The rearrangement joins TRBV12-5 to TRBJ1-2; TRBD1 might be the D (5 bases). The CDR3 runs to 17 residues. Germline-derived CDR1 and CDR2 are LGHNT and FRNRAP. Deletions cut 5 bases from V and 3 bases from J, with 22 bases between. The CDR3 loop is CASGPRGRWGRYYGYTF. The CDR3 region has the DNA TGTGCTAGTGGTCCCCGCGGGAGGTGGGGCCGATACTATGGCTACACCTTC.

This chain joins TRBV3-1 (or the pseudogene TRBV3-2) and TRBJ1-1; 9 positions match TRBD1. The ends lost 4 bases at V and 3 bases at J; junction bases unmatched: 3. Germline CDR1 LGHDT, CDR2 YNNKEL (reference sequence). The CDR3 runs to 14 residues. CDR3: CASSRRDRDTEAFF. For the CDR3, the DNA is TGTGCCAGCAGCCGCCGGGACAGGGACACTGAAGCTTTCTTT.

The rearrangement uses TRBV6-6 and TRBJ1-5, with D perhaps TRBD1 (5 bases). The CDR3 length is 11 residues. Trimming took 6 bases from V and 9 from J, leaving 9 bases between them. Per germline, CDR1 MNHNY and CDR2 SVGAGI (reference sequence). This CDR3 is CASRAGGPQHF. The CDR3 nucleotides are TGTGCCAGCAGAGCGGGGGGGCCCCAGCATTTT.